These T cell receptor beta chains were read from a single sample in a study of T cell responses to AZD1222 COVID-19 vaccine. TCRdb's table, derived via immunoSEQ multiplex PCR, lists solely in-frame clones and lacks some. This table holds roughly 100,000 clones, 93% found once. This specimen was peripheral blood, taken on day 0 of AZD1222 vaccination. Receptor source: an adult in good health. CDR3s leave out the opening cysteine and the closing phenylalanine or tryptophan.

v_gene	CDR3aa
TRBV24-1	ATSTSGRPDTQY
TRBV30	AAQGDETYEQY
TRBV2	ASSERVSVERAF
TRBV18	ASSLAVSGLGEQF
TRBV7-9	ASSLDSYNSPLH
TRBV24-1	ATSVTDTQY
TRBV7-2	ASSLDGETQY
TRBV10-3	ATLKEWGDGELF
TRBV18	ASSPASPYGQGTNTEAF
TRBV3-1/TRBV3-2	ASSAQGGATSEQY
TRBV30	AWSVLTDTQY
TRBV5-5	ASSPNYAEQF
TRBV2	ASRNGTGWAYEQY